This TCR beta chain was documented in a study of post-analysis software for immune sequencing data. Study-wide background: Recorded subtypes: relapsing-remitting, secondary progressive, progressive-relapsing; some patients unannotated.

Prepared libraries of TCR beta cDNA carried unique molecular identifiers. Yield was roughly 500,000 cDNA molecules from roughly 0.93 to 9.6 million T cells. Via MiXCR, TCRdb re-called the PCR reads, giving one row per CDR3 protein. The data show 700,000 to 900,000 distinct CDR3 sequences, approximately 44% seen once. On this clonotype itself: What it recognizes is unknown.

Study-level points and caveats: When the samples were clustered directly with F measure, those that had been prepared in the same batch showed strong co-clustering. When patients were compared with controls, 5 or 6 TRBV segments were more frequent, TRBV5-6, TRBV5-1 and TRBV20-1 among them.

The CDR3 totals 17 residues. Germline V gene sequence: CDR1 SEHNR, CDR2 FQNEAQ (reference sequence). V dropped 5 bases and J dropped 1 base, with 20 bases sitting between them. The sequence came from a girl between 5 and 17 years old with multiple sclerosis. Input material: blood. The chain couples TRBV7-9 to TRBJ2-5; D ambiguous. The CDR3 DNA is TGTGCCAGCAGCCCTACCCCCGTTCGAAGGATCCAAGAGACCCAGTACTTC. Translation: CASSPTPVRRIQETQYF.